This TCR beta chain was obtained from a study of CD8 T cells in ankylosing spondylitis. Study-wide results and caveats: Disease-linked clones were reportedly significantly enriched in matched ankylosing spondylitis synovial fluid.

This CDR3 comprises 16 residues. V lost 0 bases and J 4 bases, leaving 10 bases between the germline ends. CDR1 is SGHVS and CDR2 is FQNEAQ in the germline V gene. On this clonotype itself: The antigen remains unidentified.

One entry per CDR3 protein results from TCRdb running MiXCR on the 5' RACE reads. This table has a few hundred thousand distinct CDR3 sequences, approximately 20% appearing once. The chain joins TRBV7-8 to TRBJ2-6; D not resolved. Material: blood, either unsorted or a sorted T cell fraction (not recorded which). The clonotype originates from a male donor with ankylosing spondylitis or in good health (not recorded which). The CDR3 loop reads CASSLALRWGANVLTF. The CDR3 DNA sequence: TGTGCCAGCAGCTTAGCGCTCCGGTGGGGGGCCAACGTCCTGACTTTC.